This entry is about one TCR beta chain. The sample originates from a study of blood T cell repertoires in COVID-19. V was shortened by 7 bases and J by 4 bases, with 10 bases between the two germline ends. CDR1 is SQVTM, CDR2 ANQGSEA, per germline. The CDR3 is 12 amino acids. Original methodology: Nucleated cell counts were estimated from reference gene primer amplification. Measured with immunoSEQ multiplex PCR; TCRdb has only the in-frame clones, and not every one. The D gene and trimming were derived from the DNA, and the V and J assignments and clone size from that table. The sample includes approximately 300,000 clones, around 90% seen only once; the top ten take around 3.5%.

Sequenced material: peripheral blood. The receptor was derived from a middle-aged woman with acute or convalescent COVID-19. The chain carries TRBV29-1 and TRBJ2-2; D is possibly TRBD1 (6 bases). DNA of the CDR3: TGCAGCGCCGAAGGGGGCACCGGGGAGCTGTTTTTT. This codes for CSAEGGTGELFF.